Sequencing of this T cell receptor beta chain was carried out in a study of patients and donors after allogeneic stem cell transplantation. From the RT-PCR reads, TCRdb called clonotypes with MiXCR, one entry per CDR3 protein. The sample holds roughly 940,000 distinct CDR3 sequences, more than 15% seen once. This clonotype showed up just a few times. This clonotype was sampled from a human donor who was either an allogeneic HSCT recipient or a stem cell or donor lymphocyte infusion donor (not recorded which). It is not recorded whose cells these are; they may come from a transplant donor. Sequencing was performed on blood, either unsorted or a sorted T cell fraction (not recorded which).

CDR3 sequence reads: CASSIGGSTGELFF. The CDR3 DNA is TGTGCCAGTAGTATAGGAGGGTCCACCGGGGAGCTGTTTTTT. The chain has TRBV19 and TRBJ2-2; D perhaps matches TRBD2 (5 bases). The CDR3 length is 14 residues. Per the germline V gene, CDR1 is LNHDA and CDR2 is SQIVND (reference sequence). The germline V and J ends were trimmed by 1 base and 4 bases, with 7 bases remaining between them.